The rows below give T cell receptor beta chains drawn from one sample of a study of human T cells and chemical hapten exposure. TCRdb itself ran the RACE reads through MiXCR, one entry per CDR3 protein. This repertoire shows tens of thousands of distinct CDR3 sequences, approximately 6.6% found once; its top ten account for roughly 1.4%. The starting material was whole blood, obtained in connection with sensitization to the hapten diphenylcyclopropenone (DPC). The receptors stem from a woman aged 25 to 39 with alopecia areata. Some clones in this sample may be carry-over from other donors' samples. CDR3s leave out the opening cysteine and the closing phenylalanine or tryptophan. Each record gives: V gene, J gene, CDR3 protein.

v_call: TRBV6-2/TRBV6-3
j_call: TRBJ1-5
cdr3_aa: ASSLDEYQPQH

v_call: TRBV4-2
j_call: TRBJ2-2
cdr3_aa: ASSQDLPGQAIGWMEDTGELF

v_call: TRBV20-1
j_call: TRBJ2-5
cdr3_aa: SARGLAGDQETQY

v_call: TRBV10-2
j_call: TRBJ2-1
cdr3_aa: ASRTSGGGGEQF

v_call: TRBV4-2
j_call: TRBJ1-1
cdr3_aa: ASSQDGLRAEAF

v_call: TRBV14
j_call: TRBJ1-4
cdr3_aa: ASSQEPFNEKLF

v_call: TRBV27
j_call: TRBJ2-4
cdr3_aa: ASSLGLNLAKNIQY

v_call: TRBV7-9
j_call: TRBJ1-2
cdr3_aa: ASSLVANYGYT

v_call: TRBV6-5
j_call: TRBJ2-2
cdr3_aa: ATHREGGRTGELF

v_call: TRBV10-3
j_call: TRBJ1-5
cdr3_aa: AISATGGRNQPQH

v_call: TRBV11-2
j_call: TRBJ1-1
cdr3_aa: ASSLDAGARPNTEAF

v_call: TRBV20-1
j_call: TRBJ2-2
cdr3_aa: SARDRGTGELF

v_call: TRBV12-3/TRBV12-4
j_call: TRBJ1-5
cdr3_aa: ASSGGAVGNQPQH

v_call: TRBV6-5
j_call: TRBJ1-2
cdr3_aa: ASRKLQGAFGYT

v_call: TRBV7-9
j_call: TRBJ2-7
cdr3_aa: ASSFESTGWTYEQY

v_call: TRBV20-1
j_call: TRBJ2-3
cdr3_aa: SAQLASGGDTQY

v_call: TRBV6-5
j_call: TRBJ1-2
cdr3_aa: ASSPTGNGYT

v_call: TRBV2
j_call: TRBJ2-2
cdr3_aa: ASIRDYNTGELF

v_call: TRBV5-1
j_call: TRBJ2-3
cdr3_aa: ASSAQRTDTQY

v_call: TRBV12-3/TRBV12-4
j_call: TRBJ1-5
cdr3_aa: ASSFNRDNQPQH

v_call: TRBV12-3/TRBV12-4
j_call: TRBJ2-7
cdr3_aa: ASSLLTGKNEQY

v_call: TRBV18
j_call: TRBJ1-3
cdr3_aa: ASSLAESGNTIY

v_call: TRBV11-2
j_call: TRBJ2-3
cdr3_aa: ASSLGQLTGPDTQY

v_call: TRBV29-1
j_call: TRBJ1-1
cdr3_aa: SVWQLNTEAF

v_call: TRBV7-9
j_call: TRBJ1-5
cdr3_aa: ASSLDRERPQH

v_call: TRBV9
j_call: TRBJ2-3
cdr3_aa: ASSRLGGGTDTQY

v_call: TRBV5-6
j_call: TRBJ2-5
cdr3_aa: ASSGSRGAPATQY

v_call: TRBV20-1
j_call: TRBJ2-1
cdr3_aa: SARKGQLNNEQF

v_call: TRBV7-9
j_call: TRBJ1-4
cdr3_aa: ASSPPEGGYGEKLF

v_call: TRBV20-1
j_call: TRBJ2-3
cdr3_aa: SASWTGVTDTQY

v_call: TRBV20-1
j_call: TRBJ2-3
cdr3_aa: SAPTGGWADTQY

v_call: TRBV6-5
j_call: TRBJ2-2
cdr3_aa: ASSYAQANTGELF

v_call: TRBV20-1
j_call: TRBJ1-4
cdr3_aa: SASGSTNEKLF

v_call: TRBV6-5
j_call: TRBJ1-5
cdr3_aa: ASSYSHNIEPQH

v_call: TRBV3-1
j_call: TRBJ2-7
cdr3_aa: ASSHPGAPDGYEQY

v_call: TRBV5-6
j_call: TRBJ2-3
cdr3_aa: ASSAFGGQDTQY

v_call: TRBV27
j_call: TRBJ1-1
cdr3_aa: ASSLLLYPSEAF

v_call: TRBV5-5
j_call: TRBJ1-2
cdr3_aa: ASSLAQGAGGYT

v_call: TRBV9
j_call: TRBJ2-3
cdr3_aa: ASSVGLRPNTDTQY

v_call: TRBV7-9
j_call: TRBJ2-5
cdr3_aa: ASSLSGGGLETQY

v_call: TRBV20-1
j_call: TRBJ2-3
cdr3_aa: SAPRTSTSDTQY

v_call: TRBV29-1
j_call: TRBJ1-1
cdr3_aa: SAVTGFYTEAF

v_call: TRBV6-5
j_call: TRBJ1-2
cdr3_aa: ASSYVIGRTLGSYGYT

v_call: TRBV6-5
j_call: TRBJ1-2
cdr3_aa: ASSYSRGVISNGYT

v_call: TRBV6-5
j_call: TRBJ2-6
cdr3_aa: ASSSYFSSGANVLT

v_call: TRBV20-1
j_call: TRBJ2-5
cdr3_aa: SARHRDRKETQY

v_call: TRBV7-2
j_call: TRBJ2-1
cdr3_aa: ASSLGTSGGNEQF

v_call: TRBV6-1
j_call: TRBJ2-3
cdr3_aa: ASSHDRETDTQY

v_call: TRBV4-2
j_call: TRBJ1-2
cdr3_aa: ASSPGTIGYGYT

v_call: TRBV5-6
j_call: TRBJ2-7
cdr3_aa: ASSLTGDAYEQY

v_call: TRBV5-1
j_call: TRBJ1-3
cdr3_aa: ASSVDGHSGNTIY

v_call: TRBV2
j_call: TRBJ2-3
cdr3_aa: ASSDNGLLTDTQY

v_call: TRBV5-1
j_call: TRBJ2-2
cdr3_aa: ASSSGDSNTGELF

v_call: TRBV13
j_call: TRBJ1-2
cdr3_aa: ASSLGPDRPYGYT

v_call: TRBV9
j_call: TRBJ2-3
cdr3_aa: ASSAWGTGDTQY

v_call: TRBV6-4
j_call: TRBJ2-1
cdr3_aa: ASSDSGSFDQF

v_call: TRBV29-1
j_call: TRBJ1-2
cdr3_aa: SVGGQGFYGYT

v_call: TRBV12-3/TRBV12-4
j_call: TRBJ2-1
cdr3_aa: ASSITGTSGLSGEQF

v_call: TRBV7-9
j_call: TRBJ2-5
cdr3_aa: ASSSHREGGTQY